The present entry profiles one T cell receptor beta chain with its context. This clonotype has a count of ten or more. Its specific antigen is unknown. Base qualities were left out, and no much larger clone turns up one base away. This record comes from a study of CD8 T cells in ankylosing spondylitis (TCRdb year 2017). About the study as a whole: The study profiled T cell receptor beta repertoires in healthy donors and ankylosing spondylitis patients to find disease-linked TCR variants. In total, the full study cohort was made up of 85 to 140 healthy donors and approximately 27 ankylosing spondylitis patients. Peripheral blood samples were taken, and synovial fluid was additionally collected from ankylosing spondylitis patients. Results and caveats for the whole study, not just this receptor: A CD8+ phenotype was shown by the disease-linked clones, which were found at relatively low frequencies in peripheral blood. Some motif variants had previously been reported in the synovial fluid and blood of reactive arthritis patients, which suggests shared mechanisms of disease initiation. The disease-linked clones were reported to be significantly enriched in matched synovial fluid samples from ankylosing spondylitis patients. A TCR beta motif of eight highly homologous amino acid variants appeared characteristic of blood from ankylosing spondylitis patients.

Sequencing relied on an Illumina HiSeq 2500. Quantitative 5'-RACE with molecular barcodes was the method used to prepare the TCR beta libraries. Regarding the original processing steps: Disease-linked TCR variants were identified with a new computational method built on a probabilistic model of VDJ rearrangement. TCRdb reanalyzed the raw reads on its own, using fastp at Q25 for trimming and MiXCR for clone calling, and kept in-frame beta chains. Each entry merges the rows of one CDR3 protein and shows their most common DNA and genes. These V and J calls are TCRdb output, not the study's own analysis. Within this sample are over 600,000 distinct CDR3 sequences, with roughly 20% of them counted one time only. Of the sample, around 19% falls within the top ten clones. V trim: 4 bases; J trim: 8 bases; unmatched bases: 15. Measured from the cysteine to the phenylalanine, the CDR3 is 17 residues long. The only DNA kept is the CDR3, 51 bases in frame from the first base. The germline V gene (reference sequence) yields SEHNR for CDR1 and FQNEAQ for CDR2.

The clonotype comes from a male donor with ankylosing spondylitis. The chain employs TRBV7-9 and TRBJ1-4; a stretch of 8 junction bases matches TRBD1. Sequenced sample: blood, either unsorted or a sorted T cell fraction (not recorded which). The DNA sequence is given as TGTGCCAGCAGCTCGACAGGGGTGGAGGGCCGATGGGAAAAACTGTTTTTT. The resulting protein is CASSSTGVEGRWEKLFF.